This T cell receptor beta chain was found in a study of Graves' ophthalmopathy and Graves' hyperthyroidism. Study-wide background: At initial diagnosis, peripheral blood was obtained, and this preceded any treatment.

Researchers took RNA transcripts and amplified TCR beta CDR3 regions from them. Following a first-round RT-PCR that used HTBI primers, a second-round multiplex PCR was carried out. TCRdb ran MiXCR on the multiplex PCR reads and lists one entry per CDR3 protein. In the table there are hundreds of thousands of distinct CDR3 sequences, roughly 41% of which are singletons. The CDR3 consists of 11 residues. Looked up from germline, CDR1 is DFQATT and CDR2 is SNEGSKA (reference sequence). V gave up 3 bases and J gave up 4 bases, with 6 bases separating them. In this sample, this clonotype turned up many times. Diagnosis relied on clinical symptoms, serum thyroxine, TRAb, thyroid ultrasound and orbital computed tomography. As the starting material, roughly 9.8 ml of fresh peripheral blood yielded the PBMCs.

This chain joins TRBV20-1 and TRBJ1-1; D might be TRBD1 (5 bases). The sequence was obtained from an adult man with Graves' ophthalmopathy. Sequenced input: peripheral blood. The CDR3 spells CSASGGTEAFF. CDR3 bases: TGCAGTGCTAGCGGGGGCACTGAAGCTTTCTTT.